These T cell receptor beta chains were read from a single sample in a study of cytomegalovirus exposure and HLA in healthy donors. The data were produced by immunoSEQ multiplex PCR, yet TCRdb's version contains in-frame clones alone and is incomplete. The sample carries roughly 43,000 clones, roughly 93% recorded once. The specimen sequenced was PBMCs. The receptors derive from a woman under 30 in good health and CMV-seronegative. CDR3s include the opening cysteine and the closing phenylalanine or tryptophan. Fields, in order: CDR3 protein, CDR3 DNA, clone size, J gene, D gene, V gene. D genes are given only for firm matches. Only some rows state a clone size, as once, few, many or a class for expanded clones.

CDR3: CASRASSGRAYEQYF
DNA: TGTGCCAGCAGAGCCTCTAGCGGGAGGGCCTACGAGCAGTACTTC
size: -
J: TRBJ2-7
D: TRBD2
V: TRBV28

CDR3: CSVETAGTEAFF
DNA: TGCAGCGTTGAAACGGCGGGCACTGAAGCTTTCTTT
size: -
J: TRBJ1-1
D: -
V: TRBV29-1

CDR3: CASRVNTGANQPQHF
DNA: TGTGCCAGCAGGGTCAACACAGGGGCCAATCAGCCCCAGCATTTT
size: -
J: TRBJ1-5
D: TRBD1
V: TRBV28

CDR3: CASGRDRGSSGNTIYF
DNA: TGTGCTAGTGGCCGGGACAGGGGAAGCTCTGGAAACACCATATATTTT
size: -
J: TRBJ1-3
D: TRBD1
V: TRBV12-5

CDR3: CASSLPPETGERYGYTF
DNA: TGTGCCAGCAGCCTCCCGCCTGAGACAGGGGAGCGATATGGCTACACCTTC
size: -
J: TRBJ1-2
D: TRBD1
V: TRBV28

CDR3: CASRITGNTEAFF
DNA: TGTGCCAGCAGGATTACAGGGAACACTGAAGCTTTCTTT
size: -
J: TRBJ1-1
D: -
V: TRBV7-2

CDR3: CASSLPGSTGEWETQYF
DNA: TGTGCCAGCTCACTCCCGGGCTCGACAGGGGAGTGGGAGACCCAGTACTTC
size: -
J: TRBJ2-5
D: TRBD1
V: TRBV18

CDR3: CASSASPGGTEAFF
DNA: TGTGCCAGCAGCGCGTCCCCAGGGGGGACTGAAGCTTTCTTT
size: -
J: TRBJ1-1
D: TRBD1
V: TRBV9

CDR3: CASSDDGTAFSYEQYF
DNA: TGTGCCAGCAGTGACGACGGGACAGCTTTCTCCTACGAGCAGTACTTC
size: -
J: TRBJ2-7
D: TRBD1
V: TRBV6-1

CDR3: CASSYSGGADTGELFF
DNA: TGTGCCAGCAGTTACTCGGGGGGAGCGGACACCGGGGAGCTGTTTTTT
size: -
J: TRBJ2-2
D: -
V: TRBV6-5

CDR3: CASTGLRVAGYTF
DNA: TGTGCCAGCACGGGCCTCAGGGTGGCTGGCTACACCTTC
size: -
J: TRBJ1-2
D: -
V: TRBV28

CDR3: CASSYEAGGNQPQHF
DNA: TGTGCCAGCAGTTACGAGGCGGGTGGAAATCAGCCCCAGCATTTT
size: once
J: TRBJ1-5
D: -
V: TRBV6-6

CDR3: CASSNPRERAYNYGYTF
DNA: TGTGCCAGCAGCAACCCGCGTGAGCGGGCCTATAACTATGGCTACACCTTC
size: once
J: TRBJ1-2
D: -
V: TRBV21-1

CDR3: CASSNLELAGGQGDTQYF
DNA: TGTGCCAGCAGCAACTTAGAACTAGCGGGGGGGCAAGGAGATACGCAGTATTTT
size: -
J: TRBJ2-3
D: TRBD2
V: TRBV7-9

CDR3: CASSPAGDIAGELFF
DNA: TGTGCCAGCTCACCAGCAGGGGACATAGCCGGGGAGCTGTTTTTT
size: -
J: TRBJ2-2
D: -
V: TRBV18

CDR3: CASSETGTGELFF
DNA: TGTGCCAGCAGTGAGACAGGGACCGGGGAGCTGTTTTTT
size: -
J: TRBJ2-2
D: TRBD1
V: TRBV6-4

CDR3: CASSAGGNTGELFF
DNA: TGTGCCAGCAGCGCAGGGGGTAACACCGGGGAGCTGTTTTTT
size: -
J: TRBJ2-2
D: TRBD1
V: TRBV7-7

CDR3: CASSIRTGDGYTF
DNA: TGTGCCAGTAGTATAAGGACAGGGGATGGCTACACCTTC
size: -
J: TRBJ1-2
D: TRBD1
V: TRBV19

CDR3: CAISPDRTSAFF
DNA: TGTGCCATCAGCCCGGACAGAACCTCAGCTTTCTTT
size: -
J: TRBJ1-1
D: -
V: TRBV10-3

CDR3: CASSLQPQGNEQFF
DNA: TGCGCCAGCAGCTTGCAACCTCAGGGAAATGAGCAGTTCTTC
size: -
J: TRBJ2-1
D: -
V: TRBV5-1

CDR3: CSAELAGAPYEQYF
DNA: TGCAGCGCTGAACTAGCGGGAGCCCCCTACGAGCAGTACTTC
size: -
J: TRBJ2-7
D: TRBD2
V: TRBV29-1

CDR3: CSAIDRGVTEAFF
DNA: TGCAGCGCCATCGATAGGGGCGTCACTGAAGCTTTCTTT
size: -
J: TRBJ1-1
D: -
V: TRBV29-1

CDR3: CASFDPLSRGSYNEQFF
DNA: TGCGCCAGCTTCGATCCCCTTTCCCGAGGCTCCTACAATGAGCAGTTCTTC
size: -
J: TRBJ2-1
D: -
V: TRBV10-2

CDR3: CASSFPTQGDRGQYF
DNA: TGTGCCAGCAGCTTCCCGACACAGGGGGATAGAGGGCAGTACTTC
size: -
J: TRBJ2-7
D: TRBD1
V: TRBV7-9

CDR3: CASSSQGAEGYTF
DNA: TGTGCCAGCAGTTCACAGGGGGCAGAGGGCTACACCTTC
size: -
J: TRBJ1-2
D: TRBD1
V: TRBV28

CDR3: CASSYTGGIMDEQFF
DNA: TGCGCCAGCAGCTATACAGGGGGAATTATGGATGAGCAGTTCTTC
size: -
J: TRBJ2-1
D: TRBD1
V: TRBV5-1

CDR3: CASSVESSGSLSYNEQFF
DNA: TGTGCCAGCAGCGTAGAGTCGAGCGGGAGTTTATCCTACAATGAGCAGTTCTTC
size: -
J: TRBJ2-1
D: TRBD2
V: TRBV9

CDR3: CASSRPGVGDTDTQYF
DNA: TGTGCCAGCAGCCGACCAGGCGTGGGTGACACAGATACGCAGTATTTT
size: -
J: TRBJ2-3
D: -
V: TRBV7-9

CDR3: CASSLGAGFSNEKLFF
DNA: TGTGCCAGCAGTTTGGGAGCAGGCTTTTCGAATGAAAAACTGTTTTTT
size: -
J: TRBJ1-4
D: -
V: TRBV27

CDR3: CASRGGDQPQHF
DNA: TGTGCCAGCAGGGGAGGGGACCAGCCCCAGCATTTT
size: -
J: TRBJ1-5
D: -
V: TRBV28

CDR3: CASSTGAEDTGELFF
DNA: TGCGCCAGCAGTACAGGGGCGGAGGACACCGGGGAGCTGTTTTTT
size: -
J: TRBJ2-2
D: TRBD1
V: TRBV10-1

CDR3: CASSGQTGKETQYF
DNA: TGTGCCAGCAGTGGCCAGACAGGCAAAGAGACCCAGTACTTC
size: -
J: TRBJ2-5
D: -
V: TRBV6-5

CDR3: CASSVAINYGYTF
DNA: TGTGCCAGCAGCGTAGCAATTAACTATGGCTACACCTTC
size: -
J: TRBJ1-2
D: -
V: TRBV9

CDR3: CASSPRLAGVGNEQFF
DNA: TGTGCCAGCTCACCACGACTAGCGGGAGTGGGGAATGAGCAGTTCTTC
size: few
J: TRBJ2-1
D: TRBD2
V: TRBV18

CDR3: CASSFSAPGTGDTEAFF
DNA: TGTGCCAGCAGCTTTTCCGCCCCGGGAACCGGGGACACTGAAGCTTTCTTT
size: -
J: TRBJ1-1
D: -
V: TRBV11-2

CDR3: CASSVGGDSYEQYF
DNA: TGTGCCAGCAGCGTAGGGGGGGACTCCTACGAGCAGTACTTC
size: -
J: TRBJ2-7
D: -
V: TRBV9

CDR3: CASSRGNYGYTF
DNA: TGTGCCAGCAGCAGGGGGAACTATGGCTACACCTTC
size: -
J: TRBJ1-2
D: TRBD1
V: TRBV27

CDR3: CASSTVAAIGNEQFF
DNA: TGTGCCAGCTCAACTGTCGCGGCCATTGGCAATGAGCAGTTCTTC
size: -
J: TRBJ2-1
D: -
V: TRBV18

CDR3: CATRSGVGNTIYF
DNA: TGTGCCACCAGGTCAGGGGTTGGAAACACCATATATTTT
size: -
J: TRBJ1-3
D: -
V: TRBV6-6

CDR3: CASSPPWLAGISGANVLTF
DNA: TGTGCCAGCTCACCACCGTGGCTAGCGGGGATCTCTGGGGCCAACGTCCTGACTTTC
size: -
J: TRBJ2-6
D: TRBD2
V: TRBV18

CDR3: CAIMGEDYYNEQFF
DNA: TGTGCCATCATGGGGGAGGACTATTACAATGAGCAGTTCTTC
size: -
J: TRBJ2-1
D: -
V: TRBV10-3

CDR3: CASSWGGLGNEQFF
DNA: TGTGCCAGCAGCTGGGGAGGGCTGGGAAATGAGCAGTTCTTC
size: -
J: TRBJ2-1
D: TRBD2
V: TRBV6-5

CDR3: CSVEMTGWGTGELFF
DNA: TGCAGCGTTGAGATGACAGGTTGGGGGACCGGGGAGCTGTTTTTT
size: -
J: TRBJ2-2
D: -
V: TRBV29-1